The 4 T cell receptor beta chains reported below all come from one sample, sequenced in a study of shared clonotypes between healthy human individuals (dated by TCRdb to between 2020 and 2021). To prepare the library, the immunoSEQ multiplex PCR assay was applied. Drawn from immuneACCESS, this table holds only the in-frame rearrangements with V and J called that TCRdb kept. Clones are partly lost; checked studies trace under half to an unresolved V gene and leave the rest unexplained. This sample is represented by hundreds of thousands of clones; approximately 92% of them were singletons. 24% of the sample goes to the ten largest clones. CD8 naive samples were obtained by positive selection for CCR7 among CD45RO-negative cells, yielding a CD45RA+CCR7+ population from which TemRA cells were excluded. The sample taken for sequencing was naive CD8+ T cells sorted from blood. The sample's cell subset or site label, in plain terms: CD45RA+CCR7+. These receptors were taken from a man aged 25 to 45 in good health.

The chain is built from TRBV7-9 and TRBJ2-1, with unresolved D. This CDR3 is 16 amino acids long. V lost 5 bases to trimming and J lost 3 bases, with 17 bases between them. Germline CDR1 reads SEHNR; CDR2 reads FQNEAQ (reference sequence). The CDR3 region is CASSPEDGLYYNEQFF. CDR3 bases: TGTGCCAGCAGCCCCGAGGACGGTCTCTACTACAATGAGCAGTTCTTC.

The CDR3 sequence is CASSLGQASGAFF. CDR3 sequence (DNA): TGTGCCAGCAGCTTAGGGCAGGCTTCGGGAGCTTTCTTT. J is TRBJ1-1 and V is TRBV7-9; D is uncertain. Germline V gives CDR1 SEHNR, CDR2 FQNEAQ (reference sequence). The CDR3 loop spans 13 amino acids. Trimming left V 1 base short and J 10 bases short, with 13 bases between.

This chain connects TRBV12-5 to TRBJ1-2, with 7 bases lining up with TRBD1. The CDR3 extends over 13 amino acids. V gave up 6 bases and J gave up 8 bases; unmatched junction bases: 9. Germline V gene sequence: CDR1 LGHNT, CDR2 FRNRAP. The CDR3 is CASGTDRVSGYTF. CDR3 coding DNA: TGTGCTAGTGGAACTGACAGGGTGAGCGGCTACACCTTC.

The CDR3 coding sequence is TGTGCCTGGAGTAAAGGACAGGGCACAGATACGCAGTATTTT. It translates to CAWSKGQGTDTQYF. The gene calls are TRBV30 and TRBJ2-3; the match to TRBD1 covers 7 bases. This CDR3 spans 14 amino acids. The J segment lost 1 base and the V segment lost 2 bases, leaving 3 bases of the junction unmatched. The germline V gene encodes CDR1 GTSNPN and CDR2 SVGIG (reference sequence).